The 13 T cell receptor beta chains reported below all come from one sample, sequenced in a study of CD8 T cells in Susac syndrome. Reverse transcription used roughly 0.45 to 1 ug RNA and random hexamers. TCRdb reprocessed the immunoSEQ multiplex PCR reads via MiXCR and lists one record per CDR3 protein. The sample yields about 120,000 distinct CDR3 sequences, 94% seen once. Sequencing used CD4+ T cells from PBMCs. The receptors here all came from a human donor in good health.

The gene calls are TRBV20-1 and TRBJ1-5, with D perhaps TRBD1 (5 bases). Germline CDR1 is DFQATT and CDR2 is SNEGSKA (reference sequence). V was cut by 0 bases and J by 5 bases, with 8 bases left in between. The length of the CDR3 is 13 residues. In DNA form, the CDR3 reads TGCAGTGCTAGAGACAGGGCCCATCAGCCCCAGCATTTT. Protein product: CSARDRAHQPQHF.

V is TRBV20-1 and J is TRBJ1-4, with TRBD1 identical over 10 bases. The V and J ends lost 6 bases and 5 bases, in that order; junction bases with no gene match: 6. The CDR3 has 14 amino acids. Germline CDR1 is DFQATT and CDR2 is SNEGSKA (reference sequence). CDR3 nucleotide sequence: TGCAGTGCCAAATCGGGACAGGGGAATGAAAAACTGTTTTTT. Its translation is CSAKSGQGNEKLFF.

The gene calls are TRBV20-1 and TRBJ2-3; D possibly corresponds to TRBD2 (5 bases). CDR3 length: 14 amino acids. Germline CDR1 DFQATT, CDR2 SNEGSKA (reference sequence). Trimming shortened V by 2 bases and J by 2 bases, and 11 bases separated the two germline ends. The chain's CDR3 is CSARSGLFTDTQYF. The CDR3 bases are TGCAGTGCTAGAAGCGGACTTTTCACAGATACGCAGTATTTT.

The chain couples TRBV5-1 to TRBJ2-7, with 8 bases fitting TRBD1. This CDR3 has 18 amino acids. V lost 0 bases to trimming and J lost 1 base; unmatched junction nucleotides: 12. The germline V gene has CDR1 SGHRS and CDR2 YFSETQ. The CDR3 DNA is TGCGCCAGCAGCTTGGCTACAGGGGGTAACACGAGGTCCTACGAGCAGTACTTC. Translating gives CASSLATGGNTRSYEQYF. Full variable domain (outside the CDR3, taken from reference TRBV5-1 and TRBJ2-7): KAGVTQTPRYLIKTRGQQVTLSCSPISGHRSVSWYQQTPGQGLQFLFEYFSETQRNKGNFPGRFSGRQFSNSRSEMNVSTLELGDSALYLCASSLATGGNTRSYEQYFGPGTRLTVT.

J is TRBJ2-1 and V is TRBV2; D is undetermined. V lost 6 bases and J 3 bases, leaving 9 bases between the germline ends. Germline CDR1 SNHLY, CDR2 FYNNEI. There are 13 residues in the CDR3. The CDR3 here is CASSPGVYNEQFF. CDR3 in DNA: TGTGCCAGCAGCCCCGGAGTCTACAATGAGCAGTTCTTC.

The V call is TRBV19, the J call TRBJ1-4, with 7 bases fitting TRBD1. V lost 7 bases and J lost 5; bases outside the gene matches: 7. CDR3 length equals 14 residues. The V gene's germline CDR1 is LNHDA and CDR2 SQIVND (reference sequence). CDR3: CASNPGQMNEKLFF. CDR3 sequence (DNA): TGTGCCAGTAATCCGGGACAGATGAATGAAAAACTGTTTTTT.

The rearrangement links TRBV29-1 to TRBJ2-5; tentatively, D is TRBD1 (6 bases). The germline V gene has CDR1 SQVTM and CDR2 ANQGSEA. V was clipped by 6 bases and J by 5 bases, with 25 bases between them. CDR3 length: 16 residues. The CDR3 protein is CSVRPPGAKLLETQYF. The CDR3 bases are TGCAGCGTCCGCCCCCCAGGGGCTAAACTTCTTGAGACCCAGTACTTC.

The V and J genes are TRBV12-3 or TRBV12-4 and TRBJ2-5; 7 bases line up with TRBD2. The J segment lost 2 bases and the V segment lost 3 bases, leaving 6 bases of the junction unmatched. CDR3 length equals 15 residues. The CDR3 DNA follows: TGTGCCAGCAGTTTCGGGGGGTCTACTCAAGAGACCCAGTACTTC. This codes for CASSFGGSTQETQYF.

This clonotype came up a few times. The chain carries TRBV5-1 and TRBJ1-3, with 10 bases fitting TRBD1. J lost 4 bases, V lost 0 bases, and 4 bases had no gene match. The germline V gene has CDR1 SGHRS and CDR2 YFSETQ. The CDR3 contains 16 residues. The CDR3 spells CASSLGQGAKGNTIYF. CDR3 DNA sequence: TGCGCCAGCAGCTTGGGACAGGGGGCGAAAGGAAACACCATATATTTT. Full variable domain (rest looked up from reference TRBV5-1 and TRBJ1-3): KAGVTQTPRYLIKTRGQQVTLSCSPISGHRSVSWYQQTPGQGLQFLFEYFSETQRNKGNFPGRFSGRQFSNSRSEMNVSTLELGDSALYLCASSLGQGAKGNTIYFGEGSWLTVV.

V is TRBV3-1 and J is TRBJ2-7, with TRBD2 as a possible D gene (6 bases). V lost 6 bases and J lost 3, with 15 bases in between. The CDR3 covers 14 residues. The germline V gene encodes CDR1 LGHDT and CDR2 YNNKEL (reference sequence). The CDR3 region has the DNA TGTGCCAGCAGGGGGCAGGGAGGTGGCTACGAGCAGTACTTC. Translation gives CASRGQGGGYEQYF.

CDR3 DNA sequence: TGTGCCACCCGTACCAGGGTCATGAACACTGAAGCTTTCTTT. Its protein product is CATRTRVMNTEAFF. The chain employs TRBV19 and TRBJ1-1, with a possible D match to TRBD1 (5 bases). CDR1 and CDR2 (germline): LNHDA, SQIVND (reference sequence). CDR3 length equals 14 residues. Trimming shortened V by 10 bases and J by 0 bases, and 15 bases separated the two germline ends.

V usage is TRBV13 and J usage is TRBJ1-2, with D hard to call. The CDR3 sequence is 14 residues long. V dropped 2 bases and J dropped 3 bases, with 10 bases sitting between them. CDR1 PRHDT and CDR2 FYEKMQ come from the germline V gene (reference sequence). CDR3 sequence: CASSLKPRDYGYTF. Written as DNA, the CDR3 is TGTGCCAGCAGCTTAAAGCCCCGGGACTATGGCTACACCTTC. Using reference TRBV13 and TRBJ1-2 for the parts outside the CDR3, the full variable domain is AAGVIQSPRHLIKEKRETATLKCYPIPRHDTVYWYQQGPGQDPQFLISFYEKMQSDKGSIPDRFSAQQFSDYHSELNMSSLELGDSALYFCASSLKPRDYGYTFGSGTRLTVV.

The rearrangement joins TRBV30 to TRBJ2-7; the D gene could be TRBD1 or TRBD2 (6 bases each). This CDR3 has 14 amino acids. Trimming took 1 base from V and 2 from J, leaving 12 bases between them. Germline V CDR1 and CDR2: GTSNPN, SVGIG (reference sequence). Here the CDR3 DNA reads TGTGCCTGGAGTGGAGTGGGGGGCCCCTACGAGCAGTACTTC. Protein sequence: CAWSGVGGPYEQYF.